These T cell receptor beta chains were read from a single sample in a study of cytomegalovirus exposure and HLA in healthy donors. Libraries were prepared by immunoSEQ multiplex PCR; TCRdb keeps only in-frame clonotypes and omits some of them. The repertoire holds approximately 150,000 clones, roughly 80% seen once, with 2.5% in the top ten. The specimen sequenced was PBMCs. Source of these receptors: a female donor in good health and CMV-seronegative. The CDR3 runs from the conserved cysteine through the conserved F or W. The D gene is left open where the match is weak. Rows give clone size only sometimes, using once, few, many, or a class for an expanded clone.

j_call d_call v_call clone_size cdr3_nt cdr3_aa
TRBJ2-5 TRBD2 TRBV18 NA TGTGCCAGCTCACCGAGACTAGCGGGAGGGAAAGAGACCCAGTACTTC CASSPRLAGGKETQYF
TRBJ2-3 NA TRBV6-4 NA TGTGCCAGCAGTGACGGGGGGGCCACAGATACGCAGTATTTT CASSDGGATDTQYF
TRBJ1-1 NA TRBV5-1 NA TGCGCCAGCAGCTCTACGACGGGTATGAACACTGAAGCTTTCTTT CASSSTTGMNTEAFF
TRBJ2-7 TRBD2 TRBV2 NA TGTGCCAGCAGGGCGAGCGGGAGTAAGTACGAGCAGTACTTC CASRASGSKYEQYF
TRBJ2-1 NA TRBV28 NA TGTGCCAGCGGAGGTCGAGATGAGCAGTTCTTC CASGGRDEQFF
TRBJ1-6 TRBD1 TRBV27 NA TGTGCCAGCAGAGTACAGGGGGGTAGTTCACCCCTCCACTTT CASRVQGGSSPLHF
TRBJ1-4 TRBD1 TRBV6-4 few TGTGCCAGGTTGACAGGGGGCCCAACTAATGAAAAACTGTTTTTT CARLTGGPTNEKLFF
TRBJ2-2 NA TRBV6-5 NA TGTGCCAGCAGTCCCCGAGCGGACACCGGGGAGCTGTTTTTT CASSPRADTGELFF
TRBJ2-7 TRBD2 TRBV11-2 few TGTGCCAGCAGCCGCGACTACGGAGCGGGAGGGTCCCACGAGCAGTACTTC CASSRDYGAGGSHEQYF
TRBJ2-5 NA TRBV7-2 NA TGTGCCAGCAGCTTACGGGGTAGAGAGACCCAGTACTTC CASSLRGRETQYF
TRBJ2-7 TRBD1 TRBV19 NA TGTGCCAGCGCTGACAGGGGGCAAACCTACGAGCAGTACTTC CASADRGQTYEQYF
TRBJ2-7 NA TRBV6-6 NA TGTGCCAGCAGACCCGGGTCCGCAACCTACGAGCAGTACTTC CASRPGSATYEQYF
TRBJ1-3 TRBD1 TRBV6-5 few TGTGCCAGCGGCCTCGGACAGGGGGACACCATATATTTT CASGLGQGDTIYF
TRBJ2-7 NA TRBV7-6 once TGTGCCAGCAGCTTAGAGGGGACTGGAGTAGCGGTCGAGCAGTACTTC CASSLEGTGVAVEQYF
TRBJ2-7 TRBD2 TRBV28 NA TGTGCCAGCAGTACCCCCCGACTAGCGGGATACGAGCAGTACTTC CASSTPRLAGYEQYF
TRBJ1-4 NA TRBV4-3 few TGCGCCAGCAGCCATTCGACTTCCCGGGAAGAAAAACTGTTTTTT CASSHSTSREEKLFF
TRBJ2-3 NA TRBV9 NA TGTGCCAGCAGCGTAGTAAGTAGCCCGGCCTTCACAGATACGCAGTATTTT CASSVVSSPAFTDTQYF
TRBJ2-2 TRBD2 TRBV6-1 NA TGTGCCAGCAGTGAACGGCTAGCGGGAGTCAGGACCGGGGAGCTGTTTTTT CASSERLAGVRTGELFF
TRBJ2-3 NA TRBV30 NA TGTGCCTGGAGTCCCCGAGCGGTTCCGCCACTTTTT CAWSPRAVPPLF
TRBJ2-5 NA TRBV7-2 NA TGTGCCAGCAGCTTAGCCCGAGAGACCCAGTACTTC CASSLARETQYF
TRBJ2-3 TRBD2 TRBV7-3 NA TGTGCCAGCAGCTTAACGGGTGTTGAGGGGACTAGCGGGGCAGATACGCAGTATTTT CASSLTGVEGTSGADTQYF
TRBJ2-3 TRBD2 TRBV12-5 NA TGTGCTAGTGGTTTGGTATCCAGCGGGATCACAGATACGCAGTATTTT CASGLVSSGITDTQYF
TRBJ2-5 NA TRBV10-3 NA TGTGCCATCAGTGAGCGGCAAGAGACCCAGTACTTC CAISERQETQYF
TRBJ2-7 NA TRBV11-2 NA TGTGCCAGCAGCGCGCGACAGGCCTACGAGCAGTACTTC CASSARQAYEQYF
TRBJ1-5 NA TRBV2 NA TGTGCCAGCAGTGTCGACAGTCCGAATCAGCCCCAGCATTTT CASSVDSPNQPQHF
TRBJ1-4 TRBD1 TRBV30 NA TGTGCCTGGAAGGGAGGGACAGGGTCCGAAAAACTGTTTTTT CAWKGGTGSEKLFF
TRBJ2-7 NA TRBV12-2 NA TGTGCAAGTCGCGAAGGGACTAGCGGAACTCGGCGCTACGAGCAGTACTTC CASREGTSGTRRYEQYF
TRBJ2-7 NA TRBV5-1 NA TGCGCCAGCAGTCCAAGCGGAACTTCCTACGAGCAGTACTTC CASSPSGTSYEQYF
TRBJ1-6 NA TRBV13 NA TGTGCCAGCTGTCTCGGTAGGAGCTCCTATAATTCACCCCTCCACTTT CASCLGRSSYNSPLHF
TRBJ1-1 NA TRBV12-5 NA TGTGCTAGTGGTTTGGTACTCATTGCAGGGAGGGCTCATTTGGGGAACACTGAAGCTTTCTTT CASGLVLIAGRAHLGNTEAFF
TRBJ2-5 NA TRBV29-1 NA TGCAGCGTTGAGTCAGGGCGAGAGACCCAGTACTTC CSVESGRETQYF
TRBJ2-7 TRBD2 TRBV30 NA TGTGCCTGGAGTGGATCCATAGCGGGATCCTTCTTCTACGAGCAGTACTTC CAWSGSIAGSFFYEQYF
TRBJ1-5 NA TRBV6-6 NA TGTGCCAGCACTAGGGGCGCGAATCAGCCCCAGCATTTT CASTRGANQPQHF
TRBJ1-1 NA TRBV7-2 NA TGTGCCAGCAGCTTCCAGACAGCGAACACTGAAGCTTTCTTT CASSFQTANTEAFF
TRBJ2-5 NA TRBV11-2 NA TGTGCCAGCAGCTTAACGGGTGGACAGGGAGGGGAGACCCAGTACTTC CASSLTGGQGGETQYF
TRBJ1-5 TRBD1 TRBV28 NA TGTGCCAGCAGCCTCCACCCTGGACAGGGGGGTGGTCAGCCCCAGCATTTT CASSLHPGQGGGQPQHF
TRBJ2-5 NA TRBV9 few TGTGCCAGCAGCGGGGGACACCGTCAAGAGACCCAGTACTTC CASSGGHRQETQYF
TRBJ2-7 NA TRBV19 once TGTGCCAGTTCCCCTCAGCGGGCTAATAACGAGCAGTACTTC CASSPQRANNEQYF
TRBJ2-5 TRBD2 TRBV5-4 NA TGTGCCAGCAGCCGGACTAGCCTGAACCATCAAGAGACCCAGTACTTC CASSRTSLNHQETQYF
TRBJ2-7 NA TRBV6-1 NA TGTGCCAGCAGTGGGGGGCGTTTGACCTACGAGCAGTACTTC CASSGGRLTYEQYF
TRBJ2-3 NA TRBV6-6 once TGTGCCAGCAGGGAGGGGTTAGATACGCAGTATTTT CASREGLDTQYF
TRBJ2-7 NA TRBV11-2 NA TGTGCCAGCAGAAGCTCCGGGACACGATCCTACGAGCAGTACTTC CASRSSGTRSYEQYF